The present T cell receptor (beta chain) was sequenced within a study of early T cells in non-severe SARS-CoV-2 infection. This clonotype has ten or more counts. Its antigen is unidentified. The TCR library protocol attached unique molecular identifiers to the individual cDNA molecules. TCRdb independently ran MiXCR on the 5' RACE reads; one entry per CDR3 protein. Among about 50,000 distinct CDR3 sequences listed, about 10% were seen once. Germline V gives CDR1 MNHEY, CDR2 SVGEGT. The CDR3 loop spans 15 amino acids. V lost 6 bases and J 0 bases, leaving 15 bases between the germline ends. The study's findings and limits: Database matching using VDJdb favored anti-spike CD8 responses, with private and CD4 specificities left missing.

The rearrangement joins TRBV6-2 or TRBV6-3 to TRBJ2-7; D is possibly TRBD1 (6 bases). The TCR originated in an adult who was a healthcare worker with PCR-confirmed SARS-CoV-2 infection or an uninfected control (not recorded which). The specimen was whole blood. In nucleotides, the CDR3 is TGTGCCAGCAGCGAAAGGACAGCGCGCTCCTACGAGCAGTACTTC. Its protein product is CASSERTARSYEQYF.